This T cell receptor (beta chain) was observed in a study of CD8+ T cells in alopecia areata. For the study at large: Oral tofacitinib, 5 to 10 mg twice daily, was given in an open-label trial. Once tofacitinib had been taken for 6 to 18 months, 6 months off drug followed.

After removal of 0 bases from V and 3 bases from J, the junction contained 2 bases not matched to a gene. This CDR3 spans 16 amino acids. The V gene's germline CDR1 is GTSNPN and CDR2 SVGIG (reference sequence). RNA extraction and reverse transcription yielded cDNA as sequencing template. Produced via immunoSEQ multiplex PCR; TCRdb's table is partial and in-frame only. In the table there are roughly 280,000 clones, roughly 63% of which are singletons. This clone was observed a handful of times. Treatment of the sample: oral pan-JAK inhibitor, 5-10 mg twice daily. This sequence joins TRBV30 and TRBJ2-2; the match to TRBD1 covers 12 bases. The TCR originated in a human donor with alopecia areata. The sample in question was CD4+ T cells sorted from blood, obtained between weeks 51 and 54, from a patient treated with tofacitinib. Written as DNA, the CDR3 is TGTGCCTGGAGTGTACGGGACAGGGGGCACACCGGGGAGCTGTTTTTT. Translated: CAWSVRDRGHTGELFF.